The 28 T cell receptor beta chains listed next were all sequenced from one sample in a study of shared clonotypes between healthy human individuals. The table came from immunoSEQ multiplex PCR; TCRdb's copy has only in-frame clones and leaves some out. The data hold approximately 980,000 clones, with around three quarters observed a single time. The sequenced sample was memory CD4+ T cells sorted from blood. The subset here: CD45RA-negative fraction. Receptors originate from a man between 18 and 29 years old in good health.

CDR3 sequence (DNA): TGTGCCAGCAGCGTCGGGACTGTTGAGCAGTACTTC. It yields the protein CASSVGTVEQYF. This sequence joins TRBV7-2 and TRBJ2-7, with D perhaps TRBD2 (6 bases). With 5 bases removed from V and 7 bases from J, the gap between germline ends came to 12 bases. Germline V lookup: CDR1 SGHTA, CDR2 FQGNSA. The CDR3 loop spans 12 amino acids.

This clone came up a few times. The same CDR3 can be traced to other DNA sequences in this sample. As DNA, the CDR3 is TGTGCCAGTAGTCGAACAGGGGGCAATCAGCCCCAGCATTTT. Translated, it gives CASSRTGGNQPQHF. V and J are TRBV19 and TRBJ1-5; 7 bases line up with TRBD1. The ends lost 5 bases at V and 2 bases at J; junction bases unmatched: 3. The CDR3 runs 14 residues. The V gene's germline CDR1 is LNHDA and CDR2 SQIVND (reference sequence).

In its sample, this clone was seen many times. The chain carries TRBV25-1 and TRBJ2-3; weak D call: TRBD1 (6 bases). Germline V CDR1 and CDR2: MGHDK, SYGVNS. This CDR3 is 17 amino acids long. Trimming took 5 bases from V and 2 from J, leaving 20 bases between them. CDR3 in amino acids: CASSQTRDTGITDTQYF. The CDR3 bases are TGTGCCAGCAGTCAAACTCGGGACACCGGGATCACAGATACGCAGTATTTT.

Here the CDR3 reads CASSRGGVDTEAFF. The CDR3 DNA reads TGTGCCAGCAGCCGGGGGGGGGTAGACACTGAAGCTTTCTTT. V usage is TRBV6-1 and J usage is TRBJ1-1; maybe TRBD1 (5 bases). CDR3 size: 14 residues. V dropped 6 bases and J dropped 3 bases, with 14 bases sitting between them. Germline V lookup: CDR1 MNHNS, CDR2 SASEGT.

For the CDR3, the DNA is TGCGCCAGCAGCCGCACACAGGGCTACGAGCAGTACTTC. Translating gives CASSRTQGYEQYF. The rearrangement uses TRBV5-1 and TRBJ2-7; possibly TRBD1 for D (6 bases). This CDR3 is 13 amino acids long. Germline V gives CDR1 SGHRS, CDR2 YFSETQ. The V end lost 4 bases, the J end lost 3 bases, and 11 bases lay between the germline ends.

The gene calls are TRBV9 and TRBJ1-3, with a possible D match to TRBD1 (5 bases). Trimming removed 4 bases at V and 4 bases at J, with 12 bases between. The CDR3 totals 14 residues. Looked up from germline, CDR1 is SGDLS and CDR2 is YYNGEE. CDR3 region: CASSPGLAGNTIYF. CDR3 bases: TGTGCCAGCAGCCCGGGGCTAGCGGGAAACACCATATATTTT.

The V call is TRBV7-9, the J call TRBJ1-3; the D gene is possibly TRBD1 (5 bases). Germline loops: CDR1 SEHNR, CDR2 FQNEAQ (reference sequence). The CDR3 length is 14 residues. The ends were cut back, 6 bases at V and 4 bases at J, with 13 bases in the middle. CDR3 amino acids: CASSSGTLGNTIYF. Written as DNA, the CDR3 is TGTGCCAGCAGTTCCGGGACTCTGGGAAACACCATATATTTT.

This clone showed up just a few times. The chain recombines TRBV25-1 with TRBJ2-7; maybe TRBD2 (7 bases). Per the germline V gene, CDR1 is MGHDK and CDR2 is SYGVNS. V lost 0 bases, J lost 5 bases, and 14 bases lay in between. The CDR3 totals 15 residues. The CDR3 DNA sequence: TGTGCCAGCAGTGAATATCTCGGGGGGCGGGACGAGCAGTACTTC. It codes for CASSEYLGGRDEQYF.

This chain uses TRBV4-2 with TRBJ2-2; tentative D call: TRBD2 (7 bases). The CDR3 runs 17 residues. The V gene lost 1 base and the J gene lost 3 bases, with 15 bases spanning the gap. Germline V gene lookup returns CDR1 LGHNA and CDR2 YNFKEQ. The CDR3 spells CASSQVLGGADTGELFF. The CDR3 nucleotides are TGTGCCAGCAGCCAAGTGCTTGGGGGGGCGGACACCGGGGAGCTGTTTTTT.

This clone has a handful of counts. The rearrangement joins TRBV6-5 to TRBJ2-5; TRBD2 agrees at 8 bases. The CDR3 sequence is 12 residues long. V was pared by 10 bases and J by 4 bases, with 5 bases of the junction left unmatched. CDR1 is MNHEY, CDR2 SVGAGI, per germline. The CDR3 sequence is CATRGGLETQYF. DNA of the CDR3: TGTGCCACCCGGGGGGGATTAGAGACCCAGTACTTC.

The CDR3 nucleotides read TGTGCCAGCAGGTACAGGGGCAACACTGAAGCTTTCTTT. It translates to CASRYRGNTEAFF. The V call is TRBV6-1, the J call TRBJ1-1; 7 nucleotides line up with TRBD1. Unmatched junction bases numbered 3, after V lost 6 bases and J lost 2 bases. This CDR3 has 13 amino acids. Germline V gene lookup returns CDR1 MNHNS and CDR2 SASEGT.

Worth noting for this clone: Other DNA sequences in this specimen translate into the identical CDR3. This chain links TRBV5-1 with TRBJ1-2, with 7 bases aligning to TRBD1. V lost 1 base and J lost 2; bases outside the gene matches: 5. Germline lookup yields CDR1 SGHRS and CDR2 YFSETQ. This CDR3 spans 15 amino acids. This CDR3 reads CASSLSGTANYGYTF. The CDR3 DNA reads TGCGCCAGCAGCTTGAGTGGGACAGCAAACTATGGCTACACCTTC. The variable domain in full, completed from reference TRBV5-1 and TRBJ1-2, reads KAGVTQTPRYLIKTRGQQVTLSCSPISGHRSVSWYQQTPGQGLQFLFEYFSETQRNKGNFPGRFSGRQFSNSRSEMNVSTLELGDSALYLCASSLSGTANYGYTFGSGTRLTVV.

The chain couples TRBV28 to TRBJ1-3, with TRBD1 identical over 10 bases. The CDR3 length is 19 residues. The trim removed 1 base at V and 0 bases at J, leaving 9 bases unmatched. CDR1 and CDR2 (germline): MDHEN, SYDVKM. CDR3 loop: CASSLLGGQGDSSGNTIYF. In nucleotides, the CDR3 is TGTGCCAGCAGTTTATTGGGTGGACAGGGGGATTCCTCTGGAAACACCATATATTTT. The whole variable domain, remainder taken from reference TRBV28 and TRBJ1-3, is DVKVTQSSRYLVKRTGEKVFLECVQDMDHENMFWYRQDPGLGLRLIYFSYDVKMKEKGDIPEGYSVSREKKERFSLILESASTNQTSMYLCASSLLGGQGDSSGNTIYFGEGSWLTVV.

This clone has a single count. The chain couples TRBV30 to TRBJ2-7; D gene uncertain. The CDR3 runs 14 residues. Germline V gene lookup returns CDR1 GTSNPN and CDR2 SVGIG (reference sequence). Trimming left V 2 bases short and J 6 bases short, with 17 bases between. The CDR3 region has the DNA TGTGCCTGGAGTCCCGCCAGTTCTCGGATCGAGCAGTACTTC. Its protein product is CAWSPASSRIEQYF.

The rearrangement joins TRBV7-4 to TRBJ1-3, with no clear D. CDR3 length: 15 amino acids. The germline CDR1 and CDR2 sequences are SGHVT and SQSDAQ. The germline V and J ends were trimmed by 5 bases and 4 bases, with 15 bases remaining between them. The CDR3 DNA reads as TGTGCCAGCAGCACACGTCTGGCGCGGGGAAACACCATATATTTT. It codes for CASSTRLARGNTIYF.

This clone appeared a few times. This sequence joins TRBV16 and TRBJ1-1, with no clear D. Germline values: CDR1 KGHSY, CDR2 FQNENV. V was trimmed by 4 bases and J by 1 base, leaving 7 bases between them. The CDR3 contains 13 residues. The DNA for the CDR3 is TGTGCCAGCAGCCCGCTGGGGAACACTGAAGCTTTCTTT. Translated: CASSPLGNTEAFF.

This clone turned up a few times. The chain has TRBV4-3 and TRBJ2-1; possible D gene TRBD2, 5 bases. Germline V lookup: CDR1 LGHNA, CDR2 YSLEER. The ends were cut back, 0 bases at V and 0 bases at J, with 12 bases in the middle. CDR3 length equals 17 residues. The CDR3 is CASSQDLASSSYNEQFF. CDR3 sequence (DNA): TGCGCCAGCAGCCAAGATCTAGCTTCCAGCTCCTACAATGAGCAGTTCTTC.

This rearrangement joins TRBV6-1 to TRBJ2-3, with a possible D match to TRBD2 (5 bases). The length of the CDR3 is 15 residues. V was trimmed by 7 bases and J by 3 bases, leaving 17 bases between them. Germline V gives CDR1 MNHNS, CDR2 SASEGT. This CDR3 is CASTEVDWSTDTQYF. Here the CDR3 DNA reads TGTGCCAGCACCGAAGTGGACTGGTCGACAGATACGCAGTATTTT.

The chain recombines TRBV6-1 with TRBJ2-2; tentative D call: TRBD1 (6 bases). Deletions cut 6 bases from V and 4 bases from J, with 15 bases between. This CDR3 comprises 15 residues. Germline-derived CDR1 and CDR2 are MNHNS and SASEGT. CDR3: CASRPQGLSTGELFF. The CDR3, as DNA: TGTGCCAGCAGACCACAGGGTCTCTCCACCGGGGAGCTGTTTTTT.

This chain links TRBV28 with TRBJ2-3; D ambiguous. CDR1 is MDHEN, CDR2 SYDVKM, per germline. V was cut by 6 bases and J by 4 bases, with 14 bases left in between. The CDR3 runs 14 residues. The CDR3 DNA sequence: TGTGCCAGCAGGTTCCCGGGCCTGCCAGATACGCAGTATTTT. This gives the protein CASRFPGLPDTQYF. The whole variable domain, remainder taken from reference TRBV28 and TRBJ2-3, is DVKVTQSSRYLVKRTGEKVFLECVQDMDHENMFWYRQDPGLGLRLIYFSYDVKMKEKGDIPEGYSVSREKKERFSLILESASTNQTSMYLCASRFPGLPDTQYFGPGTRLTVL.

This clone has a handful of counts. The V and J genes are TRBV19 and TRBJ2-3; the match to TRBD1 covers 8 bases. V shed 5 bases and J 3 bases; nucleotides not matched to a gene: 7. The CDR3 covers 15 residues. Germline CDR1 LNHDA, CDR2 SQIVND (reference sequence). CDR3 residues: CASSSGQGATDTQYF. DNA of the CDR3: TGTGCCAGTAGTTCAGGACAGGGTGCTACAGATACGCAGTATTTT.

This chain's CDR3 is CASGRGDTQYF. CDR3 sequence (DNA): TGTGCCAGCGGCCGGGGGGATACGCAGTATTTT. This chain uses TRBV7-6 with TRBJ2-3; possible D gene TRBD2, 6 bases. Germline CDR1 is SGHVS and CDR2 is FNYEAQ. The CDR3 is made up of 11 amino acids. V was pared by 8 bases and J by 6 bases, with 9 bases between.

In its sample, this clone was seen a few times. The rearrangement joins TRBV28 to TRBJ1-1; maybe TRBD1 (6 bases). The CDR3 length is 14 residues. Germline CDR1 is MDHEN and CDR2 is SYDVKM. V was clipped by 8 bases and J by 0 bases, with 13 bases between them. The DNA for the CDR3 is TGTGCCAGCTACCCAAGGGGGATGAACACTGAAGCTTTCTTT. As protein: CASYPRGMNTEAFF.

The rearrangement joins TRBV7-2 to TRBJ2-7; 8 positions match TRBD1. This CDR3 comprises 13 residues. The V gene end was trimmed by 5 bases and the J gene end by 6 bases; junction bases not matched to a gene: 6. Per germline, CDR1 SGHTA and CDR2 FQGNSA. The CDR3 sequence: CASSQGQVSEQYF. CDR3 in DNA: TGTGCCAGCAGCCAGGGACAGGTATCCGAGCAGTACTTC. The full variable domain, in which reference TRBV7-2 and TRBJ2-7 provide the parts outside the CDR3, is GAGVSQSPSNKVTEKGKDVELRCDPISGHTALYWYRQSLGQGLEFLIYFQGNSAPDKSGLPSDRFSAERTGGSVSTLTIQRTQQEDSAVYLCASSQGQVSEQYFGPGTRLTVT.

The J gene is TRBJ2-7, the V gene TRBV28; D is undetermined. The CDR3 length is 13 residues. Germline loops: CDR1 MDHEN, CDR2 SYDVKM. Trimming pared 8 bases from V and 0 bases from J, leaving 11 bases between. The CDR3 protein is CASRQAGSYEQYF. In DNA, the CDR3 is TGTGCCAGCCGCCAGGCTGGCTCCTACGAGCAGTACTTC.

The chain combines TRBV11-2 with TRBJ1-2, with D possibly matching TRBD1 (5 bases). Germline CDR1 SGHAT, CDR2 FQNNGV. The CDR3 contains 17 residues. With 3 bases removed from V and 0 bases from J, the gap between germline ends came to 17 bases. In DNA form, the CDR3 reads TGTGCCAGCAGCTTCGCCACAGGAGGAGGGCCTAACTATGGCTACACCTTC. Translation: CASSFATGGGPNYGYTF.

The CDR3 loop reads CASSSGTSGGVFYNEQFF. The CDR3 coding sequence is TGTGCCAGCAGCTCAGGGACTAGCGGGGGGGTGTTCTACAATGAGCAGTTCTTC. The gene calls are TRBV7-6 and TRBJ2-1; 16 nucleotides agree with TRBD2. Germline V gene sequence: CDR1 SGHVS, CDR2 FNYEAQ. After removal of 4 bases from V and 3 bases from J, the junction contained 6 bases not matched to a gene. The CDR3 runs 18 residues.

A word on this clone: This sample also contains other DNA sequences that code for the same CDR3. CDR3 nucleotides: TGCGCCAGCAGTAATGACAGGGTGACTGAAGCTTTCTTT. Translation: CASSNDRVTEAFF. V gene TRBV5-1 combines with J gene TRBJ1-1, with TRBD1 matching over 7 bases. The CDR3 totals 13 residues. The germline V gene has CDR1 SGHRS and CDR2 YFSETQ. Trimming took 5 bases from V and 5 from J; bases not matched to a gene: 6. Variable domain in full (rest from reference TRBV5-1 and TRBJ1-1): KAGVTQTPRYLIKTRGQQVTLSCSPISGHRSVSWYQQTPGQGLQFLFEYFSETQRNKGNFPGRFSGRQFSNSRSEMNVSTLELGDSALYLCASSNDRVTEAFFGQGTRLTVV.